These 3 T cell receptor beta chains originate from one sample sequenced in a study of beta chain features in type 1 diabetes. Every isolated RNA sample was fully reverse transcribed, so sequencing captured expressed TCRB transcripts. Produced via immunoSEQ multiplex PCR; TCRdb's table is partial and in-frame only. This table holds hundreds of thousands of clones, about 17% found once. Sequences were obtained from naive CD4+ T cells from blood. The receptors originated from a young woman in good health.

CDR3 coding DNA: TGTGCCAGCAGTTGGGGGACGGCCTCAGGTGGTACGCAGTATTTT. It translates to CASSWGTASGGTQYF. The chain recombines TRBV6-6 with TRBJ2-3; D could derive from TRBD1 or TRBD2 (5 bases each). The CDR3 sequence is 15 residues long. CDR1 is MNHNY and CDR2 is SVGAGI in the germline V gene (reference sequence). V dropped 4 bases and J dropped 8 bases, with 19 bases sitting between them.

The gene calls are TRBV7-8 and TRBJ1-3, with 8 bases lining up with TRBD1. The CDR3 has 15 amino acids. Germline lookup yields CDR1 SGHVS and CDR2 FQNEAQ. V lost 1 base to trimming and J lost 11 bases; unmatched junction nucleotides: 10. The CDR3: CASSLVGQGIWPIYF. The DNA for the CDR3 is TGTGCCAGCAGCTTAGTCGGACAGGGAATCTGGCCCATATATTTT.

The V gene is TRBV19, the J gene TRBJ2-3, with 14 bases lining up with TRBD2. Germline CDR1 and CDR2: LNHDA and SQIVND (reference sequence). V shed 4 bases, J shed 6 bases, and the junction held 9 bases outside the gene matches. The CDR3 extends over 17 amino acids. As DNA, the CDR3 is TGTGCCAGTAGTACCTGGACTAGCGGGAGGCCAGGGGATACGCAGTATTTT. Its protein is CASSTWTSGRPGDTQYF.